This TCR beta chain appears in the sequencing data of a study of cytomegalovirus exposure and HLA in healthy donors. This CDR3 is built from 16 residues. V was pared by 1 base and J by 4 bases, with 15 bases between. Germline V gives CDR1 KGHSH, CDR2 LQKENI. A multiplex PCR was run with 60 Vbeta primers and 13 Jbeta primers. Method: immunoSEQ multiplex PCR; TCRdb's copy keeps in-frame clones and lacks some. The sample's table shows more than 25,000 clones. Sequenced sample: PBMCs. The origin of this receptor is a young man in good health and CMV-seronegative. The V gene is TRBV18, the J gene TRBJ2-3; a possible D gene is TRBD2 (6 bases). The CDR3 reads CASSPRIAGRADTQYF. The CDR3 region has the DNA TGTGCCAGCTCACCACGGATCGCGGGGCGGGCAGATACGCAGTATTTT.